The 32 T cell receptor beta chains reported below all come from one sample, sequenced in a study of blood T cell repertoires in COVID-19. Some clones are missing from TCRdb's copy, which holds only in-frame ones; the method was immunoSEQ multiplex PCR. The sample comprises 130,000 to 150,000 clones, around 80% of which are singletons, and approximately 5% rests with the top ten. Sequences were obtained from peripheral blood. These receptor sequences come from a woman aged 45-65 years with acute or convalescent COVID-19.

This sequence joins TRBV28 and TRBJ2-5; D possibly corresponds to TRBD2 (5 bases). Germline V gives CDR1 MDHEN, CDR2 SYDVKM. The CDR3 loop spans 14 amino acids. Trimming stripped 6 bases from V and 1 base from J, with 12 bases between. The DNA of the CDR3 is TGTGCCAGCAGCCCGACGGGGTTCCAAGAGACCCAGTACTTC. Amino acids: CASSPTGFQETQYF.

This clone has just a few counts. This chain joins TRBV4-3 and TRBJ2-3; the D gene is possibly TRBD2 (6 bases). The germline V gene encodes CDR1 LGHNA and CDR2 YSLEER. Trimming pared 2 bases from V and 3 bases from J, leaving 15 bases between. CDR3 length: 16 residues. CDR3 coding DNA: TGCGCCAGCAGCCAACTGACGGGGGTCGGAACAGATACGCAGTATTTT. Translation gives CASSQLTGVGTDTQYF.

The V and J genes are TRBV28 and TRBJ1-4, with 9 bases lining up with TRBD1. The CDR3 contains 16 residues. Germline-derived CDR1 and CDR2 are MDHEN and SYDVKM. V was pared by 4 bases and J by 4 bases, with 7 bases of the junction left unmatched. The CDR3 loop reads CASSSQQGALNEKLFF. CDR3 coding DNA: TGTGCCAGCAGTTCCCAACAGGGGGCCCTTAATGAAAAACTGTTTTTT.

This CDR3 is CASSIDSRTVYGYTF. CDR3 in DNA: TGTGCCAGTAGTATAGACTCCCGGACAGTTTATGGCTACACCTTC. The gene calls are TRBV19 and TRBJ1-2; the D gene is possibly TRBD1 (6 bases). The CDR3 totals 15 residues. V was clipped by 0 bases and J by 5 bases, with 13 bases between them. CDR1 is LNHDA and CDR2 is SQIVND in the germline V gene (reference sequence).

This clone was detected once. V gene TRBV5-1 combines with J gene TRBJ2-7; a possible D gene is TRBD2 (5 bases). Trimming took 4 bases from V and 2 from J, leaving 16 bases between them. The germline CDR1 and CDR2 sequences are SGHRS and YFSETQ. This CDR3 is 15 amino acids long. CDR3 DNA sequence: TGCGCCAGCAGCGACCTTGAACGGAGGACCTACGAGCAGTACTTC. It codes for CASSDLERRTYEQYF. The full variable domain, its missing parts supplied by reference TRBV5-1 and TRBJ2-7, is KAGVTQTPRYLIKTRGQQVTLSCSPISGHRSVSWYQQTPGQGLQFLFEYFSETQRNKGNFPGRFSGRQFSNSRSEMNVSTLELGDSALYLCASSDLERRTYEQYFGPGTRLTVT.

This clone appeared a few times. This chain joins TRBV7-2 and TRBJ2-4, with 9 bases lining up with TRBD2. The CDR3 has 18 amino acids. Germline CDR1 SGHTA, CDR2 FQGNSA. With 2 bases clipped from V and 4 bases from J, the junction kept 12 bases outside the gene matches. The CDR3 loop reads CASSLRRGGSETKNIQYF. The DNA for the CDR3 is TGTGCCAGCAGCTTAAGGCGGGGGGGATCGGAAACTAAAAACATTCAGTACTTC.

This clone was picked up a small number of times. The rearrangement uses TRBV28 and TRBJ2-1; 9 bases agree with TRBD2. This CDR3 has 14 amino acids. The germline CDR1 and CDR2 sequences are MDHEN and SYDVKM. V dropped 3 bases and J dropped 8; count of bases not matched to a gene: 5. CDR3 in DNA: TGTGCCAGCAGTTTCGGGACTAGCATCGATGAGCAGTTCTTC. The encoded protein is CASSFGTSIDEQFF.

This sequence joins TRBV29-1 and TRBJ1-2, with 7 bases aligning to TRBD1. Germline loops: CDR1 SQVTM, CDR2 ANQGSEA. V trimming: 1 base; J trimming: 4 bases; junction bases outside the gene matches: 0. This CDR3 is built from 12 residues. This chain's CDR3 is CSVEGQGYGYTF. The DNA of the CDR3 is TGCAGCGTTGAAGGACAGGGCTATGGCTACACCTTC.

This clone was recorded once. The V gene is TRBV6-5, the J gene TRBJ2-2; 11 bases agree with TRBD2. Germline CDR1 and CDR2: MNHEY and SVGAGI. After removal of 4 bases from V and 2 bases from J, the junction contained 3 bases not matched to a gene. The CDR3 is made up of 16 amino acids. CDR3 amino acids: CASSSGLAGNTGELFF. The CDR3 bases are TGTGCCAGCAGTTCCGGACTAGCGGGTAACACCGGGGAGCTGTTTTTT.

This clone has at least ten counts. The same CDR3 can be traced to other DNA sequences in this sample. This chain connects TRBV5-6 to TRBJ2-6; D gene ambiguous. With 3 bases removed from V and 0 bases from J, the gap between germline ends came to 4 bases. The CDR3 has 14 residues. Germline V lookup: CDR1 SGHDT, CDR2 YYEEEE. The CDR3 DNA follows: TGTGCCAGCAGCTCCCGCTCTGGGGCCAACGTCCTGACTTTC. Its translation is CASSSRSGANVLTF.

The chain is built from TRBV6-5 and TRBJ2-5, with a possible D match to TRBD2 (6 bases). Germline V gene lookup returns CDR1 MNHEY and CDR2 SVGAGI. This CDR3 region has 15 residues. Between the trimmed V and J ends, which lost 8 bases and 1 base, there was a span of 17 bases. This chain's CDR3 is CASCGLFSLQETQYF. CDR3 bases: TGTGCCAGCTGCGGACTATTCAGCCTCCAAGAGACCCAGTACTTC.

The rearrangement joins TRBV6-5 to TRBJ2-2, with TRBD1 as a possible D gene (6 bases). Germline loops: CDR1 MNHEY, CDR2 SVGAGI. V lost 0 bases and J 5 bases, leaving 13 bases between the germline ends. The CDR3 spans 16 residues. This CDR3 reads CASSYSRGLVTGELFF. The CDR3 bases are TGTGCCAGCAGTTACTCTAGGGGGTTGGTAACCGGGGAGCTGTTTTTT.

Written as DNA, the CDR3 is TGTGCCAGCTCACCACCGAGAACAGGGGGCTACAATGAGCAGTTCTTC. Protein sequence: CASSPPRTGGYNEQFF. The chain combines TRBV18 with TRBJ2-1, with 8 bases identical to TRBD1. Trimming cost V 0 bases and J 3 bases; bases outside gene matches: 4. CDR3 length equals 16 residues. Germline lookup yields CDR1 KGHSH and CDR2 LQKENI.

V and J are TRBV21-1 and TRBJ2-2; the listed D gene, TRBD1, was not tested against the DNA. TRBV21-1 is reported as a pseudogene. This CDR3 spans 18 amino acids. DNA for the CDR3: TGTGCCAGCAGCAAAGGGGGCTTGGGGACACCGAACACCGGGGAGCTGTTTTTT. This encodes CASSKGGLGTPNTGELFF.

CDR3 nucleotide sequence: TGCGCCAGCACCCTGGACAGACTACAGAACACTGAAGCTTTCTTT. Translating it yields CASTLDRLQNTEAFF. This chain uses TRBV5-1 with TRBJ1-1; TRBD1 is a possible D gene (6 bases). Per the germline V gene, CDR1 is SGHRS and CDR2 is YFSETQ. CDR3 length: 15 amino acids. Deletions cut 6 bases from V and 1 base from J, with 16 bases between.

The chain combines TRBV6-5 with TRBJ1-2, with TRBD1 matching over 10 bases. V lost 8 bases and J lost 4; bases outside the gene matches: 7. Germline-derived CDR1 and CDR2 are MNHEY and SVGAGI. This CDR3 has 14 amino acids. The CDR3 DNA is TGTGCCAGCTCCCGACAGGGGGCAGGCTATGGCTACACCTTC. Translating gives CASSRQGAGYGYTF.

The J gene is TRBJ1-1, the V gene TRBV12-2; the table calls TRBD1, which could not be checked here. TRBV12-2 constitutes a pseudogene. The CDR3 runs 18 residues. CDR3 nucleotides: TGTGCAAGTCGCTTCACCGGGACAGGGCCCCGGGAGCTAGAAAAAGCTTTCTTT. Protein sequence: CASRFTGTGPRELEKAFF.

V usage is TRBV11-2 and J usage is TRBJ1-1; D remains unclear. Trimming pared 2 bases from V and 7 bases from J, leaving 5 bases between. The CDR3 contains 11 residues. The germline CDR1 and CDR2 sequences are SGHAT and FQNNGV. CDR3: CASSLQNEAFF. In DNA, the CDR3 is TGTGCCAGCAGCTTACAGAATGAAGCTTTCTTT.

Regarding this clone: At the DNA level, this CDR3 is encoded by other sequences in the same sample as well. This chain joins TRBV24-1 and TRBJ2-2; TRBD1 matches 7 bases. V lost 7 bases and J lost 6; bases outside the gene matches: 1. CDR1 and CDR2 (germline): KGHDR, SFDVKD. This CDR3 has 12 amino acids. The CDR3 DNA reads as TGTGCCACCAGCACAGGGGCCGGGGAGCTGTTTTTT. Amino acid sequence: CATSTGAGELFF.

This chain joins TRBV12-5 and TRBJ1-1; 7 nucleotides align to TRBD1. Germline-derived CDR1 and CDR2 are LGHNT and FRNRAP. This CDR3 comprises 13 residues. Trimming took 7 bases from V and 6 from J; bases not matched to a gene: 8. The CDR3 DNA sequence: TGTGCTAGTGCTTCCGACAGGGCGTCTGAAGCTTTCTTT. Amino acid sequence: CASASDRASEAFF.

This chain connects TRBV6-5 to TRBJ1-2; 10 nucleotides line up with TRBD1. This CDR3 comprises 15 residues. CDR1 and CDR2 from the germline V gene are MNHEY and SVGAGI. The V segment lost 4 bases and the J segment 8 bases; nucleotides outside the gene matches: 10. The CDR3 spells CASSFEGQGSGGYTF. The CDR3 DNA is TGTGCCAGCAGTTTCGAGGGACAGGGGAGCGGCGGCTACACCTTC.

This clone showed up just once. The J gene is TRBJ2-7, the V gene TRBV7-2; 7 bases match TRBD1. V gave up 0 bases and J gave up 8 bases; unmatched junction bases: 10. This CDR3 has 15 amino acids. Looked up from germline, CDR1 is SGHTA and CDR2 is FQGNSA. The CDR3 nucleotides are TGTGCCAGCAGCTTAGCGGGAACAGGGGACCCTAAGCAGTACTTC. Amino acids: CASSLAGTGDPKQYF.

The CDR3 nucleotides read TGTGCCAGCAACCGGGACTTGTCGGGACAGCCCCAGCATTTT. As protein: CASNRDLSGQPQHF. The genes are TRBV6-6 and TRBJ1-5; TRBD1 is a possible D gene (5 bases). Germline V CDR1 and CDR2: MNHNY, SVGAGI (reference sequence). V was cut by 7 bases and J by 7 bases, with 17 bases left in between. The length of the CDR3 is 14 residues.

This chain links TRBV7-8 with TRBJ2-1; D possibly corresponds to TRBD1 (6 bases). Trimming took off 1 base at V and 6 bases at J, with 13 bases between the two ends. Germline V gene sequence: CDR1 SGHVS, CDR2 FQNEAQ. The CDR3 runs to 15 residues. CDR3 amino acids: CASSLVGTLGNEQFF. The CDR3 region has the DNA TGTGCCAGCAGCTTAGTAGGGACACTCGGCAATGAGCAGTTCTTC.

J is TRBJ2-6 and V is TRBV9, with 7 positions matching TRBD1. The CDR3 spans 19 residues. Germline V gives CDR1 SGDLS, CDR2 YYNGEE. After removal of 3 bases from V and 0 bases from J, the junction contained 12 bases not matched to a gene. The CDR3 coding sequence is TGTGCCAGCAGCGCCTTCCCGACAGGGCAACTCTCTGGGGCCAACGTCCTGACTTTC. Its protein is CASSAFPTGQLSGANVLTF.

V gene TRBV21-1 combines with J gene TRBJ1-1. TRBV21-1 is marked as a pseudogene. This CDR3 region has 14 residues. The CDR3, as DNA: TGTGCCAACGACGGAAGGATCGAGGACACTGAAGCTTTCTTT. Amino acids: CANDGRIEDTEAFF.

The CDR3 DNA sequence: TGTGCCAGCTCAGCCCCAGGGGGTCAGCGCACTGAAGCTTTCTTT. Amino acids: CASSAPGGQRTEAFF. The chain carries TRBV18 and TRBJ1-1; TRBD1 matches at 7 bases. CDR1 and CDR2 (germline): KGHSH, LQKENI. This CDR3 region has 15 residues. Unmatched junction bases numbered 10, after V lost 5 bases and J lost 4 bases.

The V gene is TRBV19, the J gene TRBJ2-6; possibly TRBD1 for D (5 bases). V was cut by 6 bases and J by 0 bases, with 12 bases left in between. In germline, CDR1 is LNHDA, CDR2 SQIVND (reference sequence). This CDR3 has 16 amino acids. The CDR3 region is CASSILRDSGANVLTF. CDR3 nucleotide sequence: TGTGCCAGTAGCATTCTCAGGGACTCTGGGGCCAACGTCCTGACTTTC.

The chain is built from TRBV7-3 and TRBJ2-1, with unresolved D. In germline, CDR1 is SGHTA, CDR2 FQGTGA. V was pared by 1 base and J by 0 bases, with 7 bases between. This CDR3 contains 15 residues. The DNA for the CDR3 is TGTGCCAGCAGCTTAAACTCTAACTCCTACAATGAGCAGTTCTTC. It codes for CASSLNSNSYNEQFF. The variable domain in full, with the rest retrieved from reference TRBV7-3 and TRBJ2-1, is GAGVSQTPSNKVTEKGKYVELRCDPISGHTALYWYRQSLGQGPEFLIYFQGTGAADDSGLPNDRFFAVRPEGSVSTLKIQRTERGDSAVYLCASSLNSNSYNEQFFGPGTRLTVL.

This clone has a handful of counts. The gene calls are TRBV24-1 and TRBJ1-4; D possibly corresponds to TRBD1 (5 bases). The germline V gene has CDR1 KGHDR and CDR2 SFDVKD. V was trimmed by 0 bases and J by 8 bases, leaving 6 bases between them. There are 13 residues in the CDR3. The CDR3 region has the DNA TGTGCCACCAGTGATTTGGGGGGGGAAAAACTGTTTTTT. Translated: CATSDLGGEKLFF.

In its sample, this clone was seen a few times. The rearrangement uses TRBV7-9 and TRBJ1-1; 7 nucleotides line up with TRBD1. Germline V gives CDR1 SEHNR, CDR2 FQNEAQ (reference sequence). The V and J ends lost 4 bases and 7 bases, in that order; junction bases with no gene match: 3. The CDR3 totals 12 residues. The CDR3 here is CASSWGTVEAFF. The CDR3 nucleotides are TGTGCCAGCAGCTGGGGGACAGTTGAAGCTTTCTTT. Full variable domain (rest looked up from reference TRBV7-9 and TRBJ1-1): DTGVSQNPRHKITKRGQNVTFRCDPISEHNRLYWYRQTLGQGPEFLTYFQNEAQLEKSRLLSDRFSAERPKGSFSTLEIQRTEQGDSAMYLCASSWGTVEAFFGQGTRLTVV.

V is TRBV28 and J is TRBJ1-6; TRBD1 matches at 9 bases. V dropped 6 bases and J dropped 10; count of bases not matched to a gene: 10. The CDR3 is made up of 15 amino acids. Germline CDR1 MDHEN, CDR2 SYDVKM. CDR3 in amino acids: CASRLPDRGVSPLHF. The CDR3 DNA reads as TGTGCCAGCAGATTGCCGGACAGGGGAGTCTCACCCCTCCACTTT.